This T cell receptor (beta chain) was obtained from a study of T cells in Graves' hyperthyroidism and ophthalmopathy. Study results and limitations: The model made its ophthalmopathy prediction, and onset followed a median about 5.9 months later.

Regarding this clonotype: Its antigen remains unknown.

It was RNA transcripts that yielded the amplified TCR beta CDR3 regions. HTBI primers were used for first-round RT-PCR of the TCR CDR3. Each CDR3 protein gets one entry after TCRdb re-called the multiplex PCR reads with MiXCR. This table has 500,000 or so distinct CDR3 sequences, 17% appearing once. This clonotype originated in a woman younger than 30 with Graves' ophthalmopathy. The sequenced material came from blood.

CDR3 residues: CASSSAGSGNYGYTF. DNA for the CDR3: TGTGCCAGCAGTTCGGCAGGGAGTGGGAACTATGGCTACACCTTC. The chain couples TRBV13 to TRBJ1-2; D is possibly TRBD1 (5 bases). The germline CDR1 and CDR2 sequences are PRHDT and FYEKMQ (reference sequence). CDR3 length: 15 residues. V was pared by 6 bases and J by 2 bases, with 16 bases between.